This T cell receptor beta chain appears in the sequencing data of a study of OX40 agonist ivuxolimab in advanced cancers. Background on the study: Dose-escalation patients were diagnosed with hepatocellular carcinoma, melanoma, renal cell cancer or head and neck cancer. The study reported partial responses in three patients: one hepatocellular carcinoma, two cutaneous melanoma. Study conclusions and caveats: There was clonal expansion of CD4+ and CD8+ blood T cells by week 6 at 0.1 to 3.0 mg/kg.

Germline V gene sequence: CDR1 SGHRS, CDR2 YFSETQ. The V end lost 7 bases, the J end lost 4 bases, and 17 bases lay between the germline ends. The CDR3 sequence is 14 residues long. Remarks on this clone: Antigen: not known.

Libraries were prepared by immunoSEQ multiplex PCR; TCRdb keeps only in-frame clonotypes and omits some of them. The sample records about 45,000 clones, around 89% being singletons. Sequencing used CD4+ or CD8+ T cells sorted from blood, obtained in a trial of the OX40 agonist ivuxolimab. The chain has TRBV5-1 and TRBJ1-1; D gene uncertain. The source of this sequence is an adult with an advanced solid tumor such as melanoma, head and neck, liver or kidney cancer. Here the CDR3 DNA reads TGCGCCAGCGGTCGACACGACTTGAGCACTGAAGCTTTCTTT. This codes for CASGRHDLSTEAFF.